The 18 T cell receptor beta chains below all came from one sample that was sequenced in a study of cytomegalovirus exposure and HLA in healthy donors (dated by TCRdb to about 2017). Library generation was performed with the immunoSEQ multiplex PCR assay. A mixture of 60 forward primers for TCR Vbeta segments and 13 reverse primers for TCR Jbeta segments was used in the multiplex PCR. The clones in this table, taken by TCRdb from immuneACCESS, are in-frame only. Not every clone is retained; where verified, under half of the shortfall comes from an unresolved V gene, and the cause of the rest is unknown. This sample holds fewer than 150,000 clones; approximately 70% were observed only once. The ten largest make up 1.5% to 2% of the sample. Sequencing input: PBMCs. The receptors come from a young woman in good health and CMV-seronegative.

The chain has TRBV4-2 and TRBJ1-3, with D tentatively TRBD1 (6 bases). The CDR3 contains 16 residues. V was shortened by 1 base and J by 6 bases, with 16 bases between the two germline ends. Germline V gene sequence: CDR1 LGHNA, CDR2 YNFKEQ. The CDR3 is CASSQAIGGHLNTIYF. Here the CDR3 DNA reads TGTGCCAGCAGCCAAGCCATAGGGGGACACCTAAACACCATATATTTT.

The chain links TRBV27 to TRBJ1-1, with a weak D call TRBD1 (6 bases). The CDR3 is 17 amino acids. CDR1 MNHEY and CDR2 SMNVEV come from the germline V gene (reference sequence). Trimming removed 4 bases at V and 1 base at J, with 19 bases between. The CDR3 sequence: CASSSLRIGQTNTEAFF. The CDR3 DNA follows: TGTGCCAGCAGTTCCCTGCGCATTGGACAGACGAACACTGAAGCTTTCTTT.

The CDR3 sequence: CASSYTGDSGNTIYF. The CDR3 bases are TGTGCCAGCAGTTACACCGGTGACTCTGGAAACACCATATATTTT. The J gene is TRBJ1-3, the V gene TRBV6-5; D is ambiguous. Germline assignment: CDR1 MNHEY and CDR2 SVGAGI. Trimming stripped 2 bases from V and 0 bases from J, with 8 bases between. CDR3 length: 15 amino acids.

The chain is built from TRBV7-9 and TRBJ1-1; 7 bases map to TRBD1. V lost 5 bases, J lost 2 bases, and 8 bases stayed unmatched. The CDR3 runs 15 residues. CDR1 SEHNR and CDR2 FQNEAQ come from the germline V gene (reference sequence). The CDR3 DNA is TGTGCCAGCAGCCTACAGGGGTCCCTAAACACTGAAGCTTTCTTT. Protein sequence: CASSLQGSLNTEAFF.

V usage is TRBV10-3 and J usage is TRBJ1-4; tentative D call: TRBD1 (6 bases). V lost 3 bases, J lost 5 bases, and 10 bases lay in between. Looked up from germline, CDR1 is ENHRY and CDR2 is SYGVKD. The length of the CDR3 is 14 residues. The CDR3 here is CAISDQGLNEKLFF. CDR3 nucleotides: TGTGCCATCAGTGATCAGGGGCTAAATGAAAAACTGTTTTTT.

This sequence joins TRBV5-6 and TRBJ2-4; the match to TRBD2 covers 8 bases. CDR3 length: 16 residues. Unmatched junction bases numbered 9, after V lost 1 base and J lost 6 bases. CDR1 is SGHDT, CDR2 YYEEEE, per germline. The CDR3 DNA is TGTGCCAGCAGCTTGTTAGTTAGCGGGGATTTAAACATTCAGTACTTC. Protein sequence: CASSLLVSGDLNIQYF.

There are a few counts of this clone. The chain couples TRBV2 to TRBJ2-2; 9 bases are shared with TRBD1. The length of the CDR3 is 14 residues. Trimming removed 6 bases from V and 3 bases from J; junction bases left unmatched: 2. Germline lookup yields CDR1 SNHLY and CDR2 FYNNEI. CDR3 bases: TGTGCCAGCAGGGGACAGGGTTACACCGGGGAGCTGTTTTTT. Amino acids: CASRGQGYTGELFF.

CDR3 amino acids: CASSRESTDTQYF. For the CDR3, the DNA is TGCGCCAGCAGCCGGGAGAGCACAGATACGCAGTATTTT. V usage is TRBV5-1 and J usage is TRBJ2-3, with TRBD2 as a possible D gene (6 bases). Deletions cut 4 bases from V and 0 bases from J, with 6 bases between. Looked up from germline, CDR1 is SGHRS and CDR2 is YFSETQ. This CDR3 comprises 13 residues.

This clone has only a few counts. The CDR3, as DNA: TGTGCCAGCAGTCTGACCAAGGACAGGGAATACGAGCAGTACTTC. Encoded protein: CASSLTKDREYEQYF. V usage is TRBV6-5 and J usage is TRBJ2-5; 8 bases fit TRBD1. The J call may be wrong; the DNA end is better matched by TRBJ2-7. The CDR3 has 15 residues. Germline values: CDR1 MNHEY, CDR2 SVGAGI.

The chain employs TRBV5-4 and TRBJ1-2, with D possibly TRBD1 on 5 matching bases. V shed 4 bases and J shed 2 bases, with 15 bases lying between them. CDR3 length: 15 residues. Germline V gene data show CDR1 as SGHNT and CDR2 as YYREEE (reference sequence). The CDR3: CASSQGAGSNYGYTF. CDR3 sequence (DNA): TGTGCCAGCAGCCAAGGGGCGGGATCAAACTATGGCTACACCTTC.

V gene TRBV2 combines with J gene TRBJ1-4, with D hard to call. Germline CDR1 SNHLY, CDR2 FYNNEI. The V and J ends lost 8 bases and 0 bases respectively, with 13 bases between them. The CDR3 runs to 15 residues. The CDR3 sequence: CASFRPTTTNEKLFF. DNA of the CDR3: TGTGCCAGCTTTAGACCGACTACAACTAATGAAAAACTGTTTTTT.

Here the CDR3 reads CASAPNWGTEQFF. As DNA, the CDR3 is TGCGCCAGCGCACCAAACTGGGGGACAGAGCAGTTCTTC. The rearrangement joins TRBV5-1 to TRBJ2-1; maybe TRBD1 (6 bases). This CDR3 contains 13 residues. V dropped 7 bases and J dropped 10 bases, with 18 bases sitting between them. Germline V gives CDR1 SGHRS, CDR2 YFSETQ.

V usage is TRBV4-1 and J usage is TRBJ2-6, with D perhaps matching TRBD1 (6 bases). The CDR3 length is 18 residues. V dropped 4 bases and J dropped 0 bases, with 16 bases sitting between them. Germline CDR1 reads MGHRA; CDR2 reads YSYEKL. CDR3 region: CASSRHRESDSGANVLTF. CDR3 nucleotides: TGCGCCAGCAGCCGCCACAGGGAATCGGACTCTGGGGCCAACGTCCTGACTTTC.

V and J are TRBV19 and TRBJ1-5; no clear D gene. The V gene's germline CDR1 is LNHDA and CDR2 SQIVND (reference sequence). V was clipped by 0 bases and J by 6 bases, with 12 bases between them. The CDR3 extends over 15 amino acids. CDR3 nucleotides: TGTGCCAGTAGTATAGACCTAAGAGGTGTTCAGCCCCAGCATTTT. Its translation is CASSIDLRGVQPQHF.

This clone was seen more than once but under ten times. The chain links TRBV19 to TRBJ2-5, with D perhaps TRBD1 (5 bases). CDR1 LNHDA and CDR2 SQIVND come from the germline V gene (reference sequence). The CDR3 is made up of 17 amino acids. Trimming left V 5 bases short and J 5 bases short, with 24 bases between. CDR3 bases: TGTGCCAGTAGTTTAGGGGATTCTGGGCAGGGTACGGAGACCCAGTACTTC. Translating it yields CASSLGDSGQGTETQYF. Combining the CDR3 with reference TRBV19 and TRBJ2-5 gives the whole variable domain DGGITQSPKYLFRKEGQNVTLSCEQNLNHDAMYWYRQDPGQGLRLIYYSQIVNDFQKGDIAEGYSVSREKKESFPLTVTSAQKNPTAFYLCASSLGDSGQGTETQYFGPGTRLLVL.

This clone was recorded a few times. V is TRBV11-1 and J is TRBJ1-2, with 7 bases identical to TRBD1. CDR3 length: 14 amino acids. V was pared by 6 bases and J by 0 bases, with 4 bases of the junction left unmatched. Germline-derived CDR1 and CDR2 are SGHAT and FQDESV (reference sequence). CDR3 in DNA: TGTGCCAGCAGTACCGGGACAGCTAACTATGGCTACACCTTC. Residues: CASSTGTANYGYTF.

The chain links TRBV7-2 to TRBJ2-7; 9 bases are a match to TRBD2. The CDR3 runs to 14 residues. The J segment lost 9 bases and the V segment lost 4 bases, leaving 10 bases of the junction unmatched. In germline, CDR1 is SGHTA, CDR2 FQGNSA. As DNA, the CDR3 is TGTGCCAGCAGCTCGGGACTAGCAGTGTGGGGGCAGTACTTC. Translating gives CASSSGLAVWGQYF.

V and J are TRBV27 and TRBJ1-5, with a weak D call TRBD1 (5 bases). The V gene lost 8 bases and the J gene lost 0 bases, with 14 bases spanning the gap. Germline V gene sequence: CDR1 MNHEY, CDR2 SMNVEV (reference sequence). The CDR3 spans 15 residues. Written as DNA, the CDR3 is TGTGCCAGCCGCCGGGGGTTCAATAGCAATCAGCCCCAGCATTTT. Encoded protein: CASRRGFNSNQPQHF.